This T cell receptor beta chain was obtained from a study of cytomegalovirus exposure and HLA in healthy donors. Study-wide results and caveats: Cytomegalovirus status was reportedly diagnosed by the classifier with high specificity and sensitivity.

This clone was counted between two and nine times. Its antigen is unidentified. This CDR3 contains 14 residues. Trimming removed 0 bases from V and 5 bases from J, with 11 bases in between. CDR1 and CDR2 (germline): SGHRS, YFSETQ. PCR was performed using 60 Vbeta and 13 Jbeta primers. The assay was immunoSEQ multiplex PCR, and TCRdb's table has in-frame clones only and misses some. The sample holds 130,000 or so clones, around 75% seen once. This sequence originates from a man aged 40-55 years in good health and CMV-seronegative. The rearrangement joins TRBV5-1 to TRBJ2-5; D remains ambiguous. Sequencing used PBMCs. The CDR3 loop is CASSLASNRETQYF. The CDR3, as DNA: TGCGCCAGCAGCTTGGCTTCCAATCGGGAGACCCAGTACTTC.